Presented here are 18 T cell receptor beta chains from one specimen sequenced in a study of blood T cell repertoires in COVID-19. TCRdb's table, derived via immunoSEQ multiplex PCR, lists solely in-frame clones and lacks some. The sample contains 210,000 or so clones, about 90% of which appear only once. Sequencing was performed on PBMCs or T cells enriched from blood (not recorded which). These receptors all stem from a woman aged 45-65 years in a cohort exposed to, infected with or recovered from COVID-19 (not recorded which).

This sequence joins TRBV7-2 and TRBJ2-3; 14 bases line up with TRBD2. The CDR3 length is 18 residues. The V gene's germline CDR1 is SGHTA and CDR2 FQGNSA. The junction had 10 bases not matched to a gene; V was cut back by 5 bases and J by 3 bases. This CDR3 reads CASSLTSGGARETDTQYF. CDR3 DNA: TGTGCCAGCAGCCTGACTAGCGGGGGGGCGAGGGAAACAGATACGCAGTATTTT.

This clone was recorded a few times. This sequence joins TRBV7-9 and TRBJ1-6, with 7 bases lining up with TRBD1. V gave up 5 bases and J gave up 7 bases; unmatched junction bases: 8. Germline V gives CDR1 SEHNR, CDR2 FQNEAQ (reference sequence). The CDR3 runs to 15 residues. CDR3: CASSRGQQINSPLHF. In DNA form, the CDR3 reads TGTGCCAGCAGCAGGGGACAGCAAATAAATTCACCCCTCCACTTT.

The gene calls are TRBV12-3 or TRBV12-4 and TRBJ1-6, with D possibly matching TRBD1 (6 bases). This CDR3 region has 13 residues. The V end was cut by 3 bases, the J end by 8 bases, with 8 bases between. In DNA, the CDR3 is TGTGCCAGCAGTTTCGCAGGGGATTCACCCCTCCACTTT. Its translation: CASSFAGDSPLHF.

The chain is built from TRBV4-1 and TRBJ2-4; 8 nucleotides align to TRBD2. Germline V gene lookup returns CDR1 MGHRA and CDR2 YSYEKL. J gave up 7 bases and V 0 bases, and 5 bases lay outside the gene matches. The CDR3 runs to 15 residues. Here the CDR3 reads CASSQDLAGGNIQYF. The CDR3 region has the DNA TGCGCCAGCAGCCAAGATCTGGCGGGGGGTAACATTCAGTACTTC.

The chain employs TRBV27 and TRBJ2-3; TRBD1 matches 8 bases. The CDR3 is 16 amino acids. Trimming took 7 bases from V and 2 from J; bases not matched to a gene: 11. The germline CDR1 and CDR2 sequences are MNHEY and SMNVEV (reference sequence). CDR3 loop: CASTTRDRGPTDTQYF. The CDR3, as DNA: TGTGCCAGCACCACCAGAGACAGGGGACCCACAGATACGCAGTATTTT.

The gene calls are TRBV3-1 (or the pseudogene TRBV3-2) and TRBJ1-1, with TRBD1 matching over 8 bases. The CDR3 totals 13 residues. With 5 bases clipped from V and 11 bases from J, the junction kept 10 bases outside the gene matches. In germline, CDR1 is LGHDT, CDR2 YNNKEL (reference sequence). The CDR3 protein is CASSFGQGVSAFF. In DNA, the CDR3 is TGTGCCAGCAGCTTTGGACAGGGAGTGTCGGCTTTCTTT.

The chain is built from TRBV7-2 and TRBJ2-7; 7 nucleotides agree with TRBD2. The CDR3 contains 16 residues. Germline values: CDR1 SGHTA, CDR2 FQGNSA. V was pared by 5 bases and J by 2 bases, with 12 bases of the junction left unmatched. The CDR3 DNA follows: TGTGCCAGCAGCCTTTCCCCCACGGGGGGTCCCTACGAGCAGTACTTC. Translating gives CASSLSPTGGPYEQYF. The complete variable domain, with remaining parts taken from reference TRBV7-2 and TRBJ2-7, reads GAGVSQSPSNKVTEKGKDVELRCDPISGHTALYWYRQSLGQGLEFLIYFQGNSAPDKSGLPSDRFSAERTGGSVSTLTIQRTQQEDSAVYLCASSLSPTGGPYEQYFGPGTRLTVT.

The chain has TRBV4-2 and TRBJ1-1; D gene uncertain. The CDR3 is made up of 13 amino acids. V was trimmed by 7 bases and J by 5 bases, leaving 14 bases between them. In germline, CDR1 is LGHNA, CDR2 YNFKEQ. CDR3 protein: CASIPGGGTEAFF. As DNA, the CDR3 is TGTGCCAGCATCCCGGGAGGAGGGACTGAAGCTTTCTTT.

A few counts support this clone. The rearrangement links TRBV9 to TRBJ1-1, with 7 bases that match TRBD1. The germline gives CDR1 SGDLS, CDR2 YYNGEE. With V trimmed by 2 bases and J by 4 bases, 8 bases remained unmatched. The CDR3 spans 15 residues. CDR3 amino acids: CASSVGRQGLTEAFF. CDR3 DNA: TGTGCCAGCAGCGTTGGCCGACAGGGCCTCACTGAAGCTTTCTTT.

CDR3 nucleotides: TGTGCCAGCAGCCCTGAACGACCGGGACAGGGGTCGGTCACTGAAGCTTTCTTT. This gives the protein CASSPERPGQGSVTEAFF. This sequence joins TRBV11-2 and TRBJ1-1, with TRBD1 identical over 10 bases. The CDR3 runs to 18 residues. J was trimmed by 4 bases and V by 5 bases; bases with no gene match: 16. Germline CDR1 is SGHAT and CDR2 is FQNNGV.

The chain joins TRBV7-3 to TRBJ2-1, with 8 bases that match TRBD1. V lost 5 bases and J lost 6; bases outside the gene matches: 12. CDR3 length equals 16 residues. Germline V CDR1 and CDR2: SGHTA, FQGTGA. The CDR3, as DNA: TGTGCCAGCAGCCCCTTGGGGAGGACAGGGATCAATGAGCAGTTCTTC. It encodes CASSPLGRTGINEQFF.

V is TRBV25-1 and J is TRBJ1-2; 7 bases are a match to TRBD1. CDR3 size: 14 residues. Germline V gene lookup returns CDR1 MGHDK and CDR2 SYGVNS. V was clipped by 3 bases and J by 4 bases; unmatched bases: 5. The CDR3: CASSDQRTGYGYTF. The CDR3 DNA reads TGTGCCAGCAGTGACCAGAGGACAGGCTATGGCTACACCTTC.

This clone occurred a few times. The chain employs TRBV29-1 and TRBJ2-7, with TRBD2 identical over 7 bases. Germline loops: CDR1 SQVTM, CDR2 ANQGSEA. With V trimmed by 4 bases and J by 2 bases, 5 bases remained unmatched. The CDR3 covers 13 residues. CDR3 bases: TGCAGCGTTGCCCGCGGGGGTGCCTACGAGCAGTACTTC. Its protein product is CSVARGGAYEQYF.

The gene calls are TRBV7-9 and TRBJ1-2, with a tentative D call TRBD1 (5 bases). CDR3 length: 17 amino acids. V dropped 5 bases and J dropped 3 bases, with 22 bases sitting between them. Germline-derived CDR1 and CDR2 are SEHNR and FQNEAQ (reference sequence). The CDR3 spells CASSPQGGRYGYYGYTF. CDR3 sequence (DNA): TGTGCCAGCAGCCCCCAGGGAGGGCGCTACGGTTACTATGGCTACACCTTC.

This clone was seen once. V and J are TRBV18 and TRBJ1-1; 11 bases line up with TRBD1. Per germline, CDR1 KGHSH and CDR2 LQKENI. The CDR3 loop spans 15 amino acids. V was clipped by 3 bases and J by 4 bases; unmatched bases: 4. The CDR3 here is CASSPGTGGVTEAFF. The DNA of the CDR3 is TGTGCCAGCTCACCTGGGACAGGGGGTGTCACTGAAGCTTTCTTT.

The V call is TRBV10-1, the J call TRBJ1-5; D might be TRBD1 (6 bases). Germline lookup yields CDR1 WNHNN and CDR2 SYGVQD (reference sequence). Between the trimmed V and J ends, which lost 7 bases and 3 bases, there was a span of 16 bases. The CDR3 length is 15 residues. In DNA form, the CDR3 reads TGCGCCAGCATCCTAGGGGGACGGAACAATCAGCCCCAGCATTTT. Translated: CASILGGRNNQPQHF.

A single count supports this clone. The chain combines TRBV6-4 with TRBJ2-1; 15 positions match TRBD2. CDR3 length: 15 amino acids. The V gene's germline CDR1 is MRHNA and CDR2 SNTAGT. V was clipped by 5 bases and J by 9 bases; unmatched bases: 5. In DNA form, the CDR3 reads TGTGCCAGCAGTAGGACTAGCGGGGGGGCCGTTGAGCAGTTCTTC. Its translation: CASSRTSGGAVEQFF.

About this clone itself: At one boundary the junction diverges from the germline segment, which might be a read error. The rearrangement uses TRBV4-1 and TRBJ2-3; 7 bases line up with TRBD1. Germline assignment: CDR1 MGHRA and CDR2 YSYEKL. The CDR3 sequence is 15 residues long. The CDR3 here is CAGSRTGVGTDTQYF. CDR3 DNA sequence: TGCGCCGGCAGCCGTACAGGGGTAGGGACAGATACGCAGTATTTT.